Below are 30 T cell receptor beta chains sequenced from a single sample in a study of PD-1 blockade in classical Hodgkin lymphoma. Sample time point: cycle 4 day 1 (C4D1), after 6 weeks of nivolumab. Relapse after autologous stem cell transplantation occurred in every patient, and brentuximab vedotin exposure varied. Sequencing used immunoSEQ multiplex PCR; TCRdb keeps in-frame clones, though not all of them. Here the sample spans over 85,000 clones, 90% being singletons. The input for sequencing was peripheral blood mononuclear cells (PBMCs), taken before the fourth cycle of nivolumab. The source of these receptors is a human donor with classical Hodgkin lymphoma.

The chain couples TRBV30 to TRBJ1-4, with D unresolved. Germline V gene lookup returns CDR1 GTSNPN and CDR2 SVGIG (reference sequence). This CDR3 region has 13 residues. The ends were cut back, 0 bases at V and 4 bases at J, with 6 bases in the middle. The CDR3 DNA follows: TGTGCCTGGAGTGTGGGTATTAATGAAAAACTGTTTTTT. As protein: CAWSVGINEKLFF.

The chain recombines TRBV7-6 with TRBJ1-1; 7 nucleotides line up with TRBD1. CDR3 size: 16 residues. V shed 0 bases, J shed 2 bases, and the junction held 6 bases outside the gene matches. Germline assignment: CDR1 SGHVS and CDR2 FNYEAQ. The DNA of the CDR3 is TGTGCCAGCAGCTTAGCCGGGACAGAGCAAAACACTGAAGCTTTCTTT. Encoded protein: CASSLAGTEQNTEAFF.

The V call is TRBV2, the J call TRBJ1-1, with D hard to call. The germline gives CDR1 SNHLY, CDR2 FYNNEI. The germline V and J ends were trimmed by 4 bases and 1 base, with 4 bases remaining between them. The length of the CDR3 is 12 residues. CDR3 residues: CASSVRNTEAFF. CDR3 DNA: TGTGCCAGCAGTGTGCGGAACACTGAAGCTTTCTTT.

This chain connects TRBV6-1 to TRBJ2-3, with D uncertain. V gave up 10 bases and J gave up 3 bases, with 17 bases separating them. Germline V lookup: CDR1 MNHNS, CDR2 SASEGT. CDR3 size: 14 residues. The CDR3 here is CAIEAKVKTDTQYF. The CDR3 region has the DNA TGTGCCATCGAGGCGAAGGTTAAGACAGATACGCAGTATTTT.

V is TRBV5-4 and J is TRBJ1-2; possible D gene TRBD1, 6 bases. CDR1 and CDR2 (germline): SGHNT, YYREEE (reference sequence). V was trimmed by 4 bases and J by 2 bases, leaving 9 bases between them. The CDR3 is 13 amino acids. The CDR3 region is CASSPQGNYGYTF. CDR3 sequence (DNA): TGTGCCAGCAGCCCCCAGGGGAACTATGGCTACACCTTC. Drawing the rest from reference TRBV5-4 and TRBJ1-2, the complete variable domain is ETGVTQSPTHLIKTRGQQVTLRCSSQSGHNTVSWYQQALGQGPQFIFQYYREEENGRGNFPPRFSGLQFPNYSSELNVNALELDDSALYLCASSPQGNYGYTFGSGTRLTVV.

V gene TRBV9 combines with J gene TRBJ1-2, with 7 bases matching TRBD1. Germline CDR1 is SGDLS and CDR2 is YYNGEE. This CDR3 has 16 residues. The V segment lost 0 bases and the J segment 2 bases; nucleotides outside the gene matches: 7. CDR3 residues: CASSVDPGGSNYGYTF. Written as DNA, the CDR3 is TGTGCCAGCAGCGTAGACCCAGGGGGGTCCAACTATGGCTACACCTTC.

The rearrangement uses TRBV27 and TRBJ1-1, with TRBD1 as a possible D gene (5 bases). The germline V gene encodes CDR1 MNHEY and CDR2 SMNVEV (reference sequence). V gave up 7 bases and J gave up 7 bases, with 16 bases separating them. The CDR3 covers 13 residues. CDR3 in amino acids: CASTSGGVGEAFF. The CDR3 nucleotides read TGTGCCAGCACCTCTGGGGGGGTCGGTGAAGCTTTCTTT.

This clone was observed once. This chain uses TRBV7-3 with TRBJ2-3, with TRBD2 as a possible D gene (6 bases). Germline CDR1 reads SGHTA; CDR2 reads FQGTGA. The CDR3 extends over 14 amino acids. V lost 8 bases and J lost 2, with 14 bases in between. In DNA form, the CDR3 reads TGTGCCAGCGGGCGAGGCGGGGACACAGATACGCAGTATTTT. Amino acid sequence: CASGRGGDTDTQYF.

The chain uses TRBV15 and TRBJ1-4, with D perhaps TRBD1 (5 bases). Trimming took off 0 bases at V and 4 bases at J, with 15 bases between the two ends. The CDR3 extends over 17 amino acids. Germline V CDR1 and CDR2: LNHNV, YYDKDF (reference sequence). CDR3 DNA: TGTGCCACCAGCAGAGATACGTGGGGGGGTTTTAATGAAAAACTGTTTTTT. Protein product: CATSRDTWGGFNEKLFF. The whole variable domain, filled in from reference TRBV15 and TRBJ1-4, reads DAMVIQNPRYQVTQFGKPVTLSCSQTLNHNVMYWYQQKSSQAPKLLFHYYDKDFNNEADTPDNFQSRRPNTSFCFLDIRSPGLGDTAMYLCATSRDTWGGFNEKLFFGSGTQLSVL.

The gene calls are TRBV6-6 and TRBJ2-1; D unresolved. From germline, CDR1 is MNHNY and CDR2 SVGAGI (reference sequence). CDR3 size: 13 residues. Trimming removed 2 bases from V and 7 bases from J, with 9 bases in between. CDR3 DNA: TGTGCCAGCAGTTACGACGAAGATAATGAGCAGTTCTTC. As protein: CASSYDEDNEQFF.

In this sample, this clone turned up once. The chain carries TRBV7-9 and TRBJ2-3; TRBD1 aligns across 12 bases. V lost 5 bases and J lost 6; bases outside the gene matches: 9. The germline V gene has CDR1 SEHNR and CDR2 FQNEAQ (reference sequence). CDR3 length: 16 residues. The CDR3 region is CASSDTGTGGADTQYF. The CDR3 DNA reads as TGTGCCAGCAGCGATACCGGGACAGGGGGCGCGGATACGCAGTATTTT.

The J gene is TRBJ2-2, the V gene TRBV29-1; 7 bases agree with TRBD1. The germline CDR1 and CDR2 sequences are SQVTM and ANQGSEA. V was pared by 5 bases and J by 1 base, with 10 bases of the junction left unmatched. This CDR3 is built from 16 residues. CDR3 DNA: TGCAGCGTTTCAAGGGATGGGACAGTGAACACCGGGGAGCTGTTTTTT. Amino acids: CSVSRDGTVNTGELFF.

The genes are TRBV6-6 and TRBJ2-3, with no clear D. This CDR3 contains 14 residues. The ends were cut back, 0 bases at V and 9 bases at J, with 13 bases in the middle. Germline V gene lookup returns CDR1 MNHNY and CDR2 SVGAGI (reference sequence). The CDR3 sequence is CASSYSHGSGTQYF. CDR3 in DNA: TGTGCCAGCAGTTACTCGCACGGGTCGGGCACGCAGTATTTT.

The chain recombines TRBV19 with TRBJ1-4; D is possibly TRBD1 (6 bases). The V end was cut by 9 bases, the J end by 7 bases, with 15 bases between. Germline CDR1 reads LNHDA; CDR2 reads SQIVND (reference sequence). This CDR3 comprises 13 residues. In DNA form, the CDR3 reads TGTGCCAGGACACAGGGAGTTCGTGAAAAACTGTTTTTT. It yields the protein CARTQGVREKLFF.

The chain joins TRBV30 to TRBJ1-5; 8 nucleotides line up with TRBD1. Per germline, CDR1 GTSNPN and CDR2 SVGIG (reference sequence). The length of the CDR3 is 19 residues. J gave up 5 bases and V 0 bases, and 18 bases lay outside the gene matches. The CDR3 reads CAWSVLLVGLQGGDQPQHF. DNA of the CDR3: TGTGCCTGGAGTGTACTACTTGTGGGGCTACAGGGGGGCGATCAGCCCCAGCATTTT.

This clone appeared once. The CDR3 DNA follows: TGTGCCAGTACCCCACGAATTGACAGGTCCTATGGCTACACCTTC. It encodes CASTPRIDRSYGYTF. The V call is TRBV19, the J call TRBJ1-2; D possibly corresponds to TRBD1 (6 bases). The CDR3 runs 15 residues. CDR1 LNHDA and CDR2 SQIVND come from the germline V gene (reference sequence). V lost 7 bases and J 4 bases, leaving 19 bases between the germline ends.

The V call is TRBV5-8, the J call TRBJ1-1; TRBD1 agrees at 8 bases. Germline loops: CDR1 SGHTS, CDR2 YDEGEE. J gave up 6 bases and V 2 bases, and 6 bases lay outside the gene matches. This CDR3 has 14 amino acids. CDR3 region: CASSFTGGYPEAFF. In DNA, the CDR3 is TGTGCCAGCAGCTTTACAGGGGGTTACCCTGAAGCTTTCTTT.

V is TRBV7-2 and J is TRBJ2-6; possible D gene TRBD1, 5 bases. The V end was cut by 6 bases, the J end by 4 bases, with 10 bases between. CDR1 is SGHTA, CDR2 FQGNSA, per germline. This CDR3 comprises 14 residues. The DNA of the CDR3 is TGTGCCAGCAGGGCAGGGATAGGGGCCAACGTCCTGACTTTC. It encodes CASRAGIGANVLTF.

This clone occurred once. The V and J genes are TRBV6-5 and TRBJ2-3, with D perhaps matching TRBD1 or TRBD2 (5 bases each). Germline CDR1 MNHEY, CDR2 SVGAGI. The CDR3 contains 13 residues. V was cut by 5 bases and J by 5 bases, with 11 bases left in between. CDR3 DNA sequence: TGTGCCAGCAGTAAAGGGACGCTAGATACGCAGTATTTT. Translated, it gives CASSKGTLDTQYF.

This clone was seen once. V and J are TRBV19 and TRBJ2-3; D uncertain. This CDR3 has 12 residues. With 8 bases removed from V and 0 bases from J, the gap between germline ends came to 6 bases. Germline lookup yields CDR1 LNHDA and CDR2 SQIVND (reference sequence). CDR3 in amino acids: CASGYSTDTQYF. Here the CDR3 DNA reads TGTGCCAGTGGATACAGCACAGATACGCAGTATTTT.

The chain has TRBV28 and TRBJ2-7; D gene ambiguous. V was trimmed by 5 bases and J by 2 bases, leaving 10 bases between them. Looked up from germline, CDR1 is MDHEN and CDR2 is SYDVKM. The CDR3 is 13 residues long. Here the CDR3 DNA reads TGTGCCAGCAGTCCCGGCGTAGCCTACGAGCAGTACTTC. Encoded protein: CASSPGVAYEQYF.

The gene calls are TRBV7-8 and TRBJ2-1; D gene ambiguous. Germline CDR1 reads SGHVS; CDR2 reads FQNEAQ. V lost 5 bases to trimming and J lost 0 bases, with 11 bases between them. CDR3 length equals 15 residues. Here the CDR3 DNA reads TGTGCCAGCAGCGTTGAGAGGAGCTCCTACAATGAGCAGTTCTTC. Translated: CASSVERSSYNEQFF.

The gene calls are TRBV7-2 and TRBJ1-5; 7 nucleotides align to TRBD1. The CDR3 is made up of 14 amino acids. Germline V lookup: CDR1 SGHTA, CDR2 FQGNSA. J lost 4 bases, V lost 5 bases, and 5 bases had no gene match. CDR3 DNA sequence: TGTGCCAGCAGCCGGGACAGCCTAAATCAGCCCCAGCATTTT. It translates to CASSRDSLNQPQHF. Filled out from reference TRBV7-2 and TRBJ1-5, the complete variable domain reads GAGVSQSPSNKVTEKGKDVELRCDPISGHTALYWYRQSLGQGLEFLIYFQGNSAPDKSGLPSDRFSAERTGGSVSTLTIQRTQQEDSAVYLCASSRDSLNQPQHFGDGTRLSIL.

V and J are TRBV6-4 and TRBJ2-1, with 10 positions matching TRBD2. V gave up 3 bases and J gave up 7 bases; unmatched junction bases: 15. Germline lookup yields CDR1 MRHNA and CDR2 SNTAGT. CDR3 length equals 18 residues. The CDR3 is CASSEYSPAGGPNNEQFF. In DNA form, the CDR3 reads TGTGCCAGCAGTGAATATAGCCCAGCGGGGGGGCCTAATAATGAGCAGTTCTTC.

The chain links TRBV5-5 to TRBJ1-5, with D possibly matching TRBD1 (6 bases). The CDR3 is made up of 15 amino acids. Per germline, CDR1 SGHKS and CDR2 YYEKEE (reference sequence). V lost 0 bases and J lost 4, with 11 bases in between. The CDR3 is CASSLALQGNQPQHF. The CDR3 coding sequence is TGTGCCAGCAGCTTGGCCCTACAGGGTAATCAGCCCCAGCATTTT.

This chain uses TRBV4-1 with TRBJ1-4, with 7 bases that match TRBD1. Germline V gene data show CDR1 as MGHRA and CDR2 as YSYEKL. V shed 2 bases, J shed 5 bases, and the junction held 5 bases outside the gene matches. The CDR3 is 15 amino acids. CDR3 sequence (DNA): TGCGCCAGCAGCCAACCCGGGACAGCCAATGAAAAACTGTTTTTT. Encoded protein: CASSQPGTANEKLFF.

CDR3 bases: TGCGCCAGCAGCCAAGAGGGACTAGGAAGCTCTGGGGCCAACGTCCTGACTTTC. Its protein is CASSQEGLGSSGANVLTF. The V gene is TRBV4-3, the J gene TRBJ2-6; TRBD2 aligns across 8 bases. Per germline, CDR1 LGHNA and CDR2 YSLEER. This CDR3 is built from 18 residues. With V trimmed by 0 bases and J by 0 bases, 4 bases remained unmatched.

V usage is TRBV5-1 and J usage is TRBJ2-3; TRBD1 matches 11 bases. The V segment lost 2 bases and the J segment 6 bases; nucleotides outside the gene matches: 2. The V gene's germline CDR1 is SGHRS and CDR2 YFSETQ. The CDR3 runs 14 residues. The CDR3 bases are TGCGCCAGCAGCTTCGGGACAGGGGGGGATACGCAGTATTTT. It encodes CASSFGTGGDTQYF.

This clone appeared once. The rearrangement joins TRBV5-6 to TRBJ2-1; 8 nucleotides align to TRBD2. Per the germline V gene, CDR1 is SGHDT and CDR2 is YYEEEE. This CDR3 has 14 residues. V was clipped by 4 bases and J by 7 bases; unmatched bases: 7. CDR3 DNA: TGTGCCAGCAGCCCCGGGGGGGCCGGTAATGAGCAGTTCTTC. It codes for CASSPGGAGNEQFF.

The chain is built from TRBV30 and TRBJ1-2; tentatively, D is TRBD1 (5 bases). Germline V CDR1 and CDR2: GTSNPN, SVGIG (reference sequence). V shed 2 bases and J shed 7 bases, with 20 bases lying between them. The CDR3 spans 15 residues. CDR3 DNA: TGTGCCTGGAGTTCGGGACCCCTCGCGCCCCGTGGCTACACCTTC. It encodes CAWSSGPLAPRGYTF.